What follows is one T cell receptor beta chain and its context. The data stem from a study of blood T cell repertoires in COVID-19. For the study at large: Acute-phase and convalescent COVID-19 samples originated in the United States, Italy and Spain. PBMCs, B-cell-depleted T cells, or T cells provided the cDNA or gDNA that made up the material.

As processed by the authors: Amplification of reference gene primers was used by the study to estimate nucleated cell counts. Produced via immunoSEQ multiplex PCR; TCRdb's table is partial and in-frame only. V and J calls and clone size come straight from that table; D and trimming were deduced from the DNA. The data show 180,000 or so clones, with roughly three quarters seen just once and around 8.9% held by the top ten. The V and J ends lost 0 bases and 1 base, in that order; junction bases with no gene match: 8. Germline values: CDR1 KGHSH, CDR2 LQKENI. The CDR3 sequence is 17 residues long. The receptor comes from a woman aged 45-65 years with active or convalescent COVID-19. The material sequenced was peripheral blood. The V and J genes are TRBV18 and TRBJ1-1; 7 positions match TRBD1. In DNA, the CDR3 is TGTGCCAGCTCACCACCGATACAGGGGATAACGAACACTGAAGCTTTCTTT. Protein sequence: CASSPPIQGITNTEAFF.